This is a list of T cell receptor beta chains from one sample in a study of spatial heterogeneity in lung cancer. TCRdb reprocessed the 5' RACE reads with MiXCR, giving one entry per CDR3 protein. The top ten hold 6.8% of the sample, which has under 20,000 distinct CDR3 sequences, 6.2% seen once. The specimen was lung tumor tissue, collected at surgery. The source of these receptors is a male donor with early-stage non-small cell lung cancer. CDR3s include the opening cysteine and the closing phenylalanine or tryptophan.

CDR3	V	J
CSAPLLDRAGASYNEQFF	TRBV20-1	TRBJ2-1
CASSPDNIYGYTF	TRBV12-3/TRBV12-4	TRBJ1-2
CASSYLADNSPLHF	TRBV6-2/TRBV6-3	TRBJ1-6
CASRREGGTDTQYF	TRBV2	TRBJ2-3
CASSTNTNTEAFF	TRBV4-3	TRBJ1-1
CASSLGTGGVGYTF	TRBV6-1	TRBJ1-2
CASSGQGGNQPQHF	TRBV12-3/TRBV12-4	TRBJ1-5
CASFTGGAGDTEAFF	TRBV6-1	TRBJ1-1
CASSLIPRGETQYF	TRBV5-5	TRBJ2-5
CASHAFGDSPLHF	TRBV6-6	TRBJ1-6
CSVEGLAGEYSYNEQFF	TRBV29-1	TRBJ2-1
CASSYPPGQGYYEQYF	TRBV5-6	TRBJ2-7
CASRFSSLPGQETQYF	TRBV28	TRBJ2-5
CASSVTRNTEAFF	TRBV7-2	TRBJ1-1
CASSQARGEQYF	TRBV12-3/TRBV12-4	TRBJ2-7
CSAEDGVNTEAFF	TRBV29-1	TRBJ1-1
CSVRQGMGQETQYF	TRBV20-1	TRBJ2-5
CASSPAGTRSTDTQYF	TRBV7-2	TRBJ2-3
CASSIAGTYNEQFF	TRBV7-2	TRBJ2-1
CSAAPVTGGNQPQHF	TRBV20-1	TRBJ1-5
CASSPRWANEKLFF	TRBV6-2/TRBV6-3	TRBJ1-4
CASSGRGPDTQYF	TRBV5-1	TRBJ2-3
CSANDRAGDNSPLHF	TRBV20-1	TRBJ1-6
CASSRTTSGHKGTQYF	TRBV7-2	TRBJ2-5
CASSYSQATQYF	TRBV6-2/TRBV6-3	TRBJ2-5
CASSPPSSGGVHEQYF	TRBV18	TRBJ2-7
CASSYGDTDTQYF	TRBV6-5	TRBJ2-3
CASSHGVGTDTQYF	TRBV6-6	TRBJ2-3
CASGRGPQPQHF	TRBV19	TRBJ1-5
CASSTFYRGTYEQYF	TRBV28	TRBJ2-7
CASSYSPNEQFF	TRBV6-2/TRBV6-3	TRBJ2-1
CSARRGQGSNQPQHF	TRBV20-1	TRBJ1-5
CAWSQLREKLFF	TRBV30	TRBJ1-4
CASSVFRGLSSYEQYF	TRBV2	TRBJ2-7
CATSDTLGQLNTGELFF	TRBV24-1	TRBJ2-2
CASTWASGSPGPSNEQFF	TRBV5-1	TRBJ2-1
CASSLVTGGINTEAFF	TRBV7-2	TRBJ1-1
CATSARKGSTDTQYF	TRBV24-1	TRBJ2-3
CSASPGLAGGLTDTQYF	TRBV20-1	TRBJ2-3
CASHTLEVGGSEQYF	TRBV6-5	TRBJ2-7
CASAFDERRLETQYF	TRBV28	TRBJ2-5
CASGLVQRDTQYF	TRBV12-5	TRBJ2-3
CASSDHNSPLHF	TRBV7-9	TRBJ1-6
CASSFGNTGELFF	TRBV27	TRBJ2-2
CASSLLAGVGNEQFF	TRBV27	TRBJ2-1
CASSSPAGLAVSYEQYF	TRBV13	TRBJ2-7
CASSQRGGGTNSPLHF	TRBV4-2	TRBJ1-6
CASSPDSFNNEQFF	TRBV7-2	TRBJ2-1
CASSQDPTDITDTQYF	TRBV4-1	TRBJ2-3
CASSLSASTDTQYF	TRBV4-1	TRBJ2-3
CASMETVYEQYF	TRBV2	TRBJ2-7
CASSSSGSHPETQYF	TRBV7-2	TRBJ2-5
CASRSRQGWTGELFF	TRBV6-5	TRBJ2-2
CASSYRTAATNEKLFF	TRBV18	TRBJ1-4